The rows below give T cell receptor beta chains drawn from one sample of a study of blood T cell repertoires in COVID-19. Sequenced by immunoSEQ multiplex PCR; TCRdb stores in-frame clones only, minus some. The repertoire includes nearly 55,000 clones, 86% of them detected once, and roughly 12% sits in the top ten. Sequenced sample: peripheral blood. These receptors were obtained from a man aged 65 to 79 with active COVID-19. The CDR3 runs from the conserved cysteine through the conserved F or W. D genes are given only for firm matches. Rows may omit the clone size; those that give it use once, few, many or a size class.

abundance	v_gene	d_gene	j_gene	CDR3aa
-	TRBV6-6	-	TRBJ1-2	CASSLGQTLGGYTF
-	TRBV10-3	-	TRBJ1-5	CASHGGNSNQPQHF
-	TRBV28	-	TRBJ2-1	CASSSGDSEQFF
-	TRBV4-3	-	TRBJ1-2	CASSQDRSSQSSGGYTF
-	TRBV10-1	TRBD1	TRBJ2-2	CASRGGQGGSGELFF
-	TRBV6-2/TRBV6-3	TRBD1	TRBJ1-6	CASSSTGTGVFNSPLHF
-	TRBV7-9	-	TRBJ1-4	CASERATNEKLFF
-	TRBV7-8	-	TRBJ1-5	CASSLERVDQPQHF
once	TRBV7-2	TRBD2	TRBJ2-3	CAIGLAGGADTQYF
few	TRBV7-2	-	TRBJ2-7	CASRPGQPTYEQYF
-	TRBV7-8	-	TRBJ2-1	CASSLTGGRNNEQFF
-	TRBV7-9	-	TRBJ2-1	CASSLLPGLRNEQFF
-	TRBV6-6	-	TRBJ2-7	CASSYGGREQYF
-	TRBV7-7	TRBD2	TRBJ2-1	CASSLLSGGEQFF
-	TRBV5-1	-	TRBJ2-7	CASSHGGGNYEQYF
-	TRBV29-1	TRBD1	TRBJ1-2	CSVETGNSYGYTF
-	TRBV6-1	-	TRBJ2-3	CASSERGRGTRATDTQYF
-	TRBV5-6	-	TRBJ2-1	CASSLVTGYEQFF
-	TRBV7-8	-	TRBJ2-1	CASRHRDTDNEQFF
-	TRBV6-5	-	TRBJ1-2	CASSYRGGRGYTF
-	TRBV24-1	-	TRBJ1-5	CATSDRVHQPQHF
few	TRBV7-9	-	TRBJ1-2	CASSFMDSFNYGYTF
many	TRBV2	-	TRBJ1-6	CASRGFSPLHF
few	TRBV7-3	-	TRBJ2-1	CASSGQFSDNEQFF
-	TRBV4-3	-	TRBJ1-6	CASSQDRAGDSPLHF
once	TRBV19	-	TRBJ2-2	CASSRTANTGELFF
-	TRBV24-1	TRBD1	TRBJ1-1	CATRLGQGADTEAFF
-	TRBV27	-	TRBJ2-3	CASSKRQGGADTQYF
-	TRBV20-1	-	TRBJ2-2	CSASKRGAGELFF
-	TRBV27	TRBD2	TRBJ2-7	CASGGGDEQYF
-	TRBV7-8	TRBD2	TRBJ2-5	CASSLLGTSSETQYF
-	TRBV11-2	-	TRBJ1-1	CASSSGTGGRTEAFF
-	TRBV4-1	-	TRBJ1-3	CASSQGGGSSGNTIYF
-	TRBV7-2	-	TRBJ1-2	CASSLEAGAGYGYTF
-	TRBV7-2	TRBD2	TRBJ2-3	CASSLTSGVGTDTQYF
few	TRBV12-3/TRBV12-4	-	TRBJ1-2	CASSLRAQRGYTF
-	TRBV27	TRBD1	TRBJ1-5	CASSLSSGTGTYSNQPQHF
-	TRBV18	TRBD2	TRBJ2-7	CASSRTSGGSYEQYF
-	TRBV5-1	-	TRBJ1-1	CASSPAQGSSQAFF
-	TRBV27	-	TRBJ2-7	CASSLRYSYEQYF
-	TRBV2	-	TRBJ2-2	CASSERAGSTGELFF
-	TRBV12-3/TRBV12-4	-	TRBJ1-1	CASSLKRVTEAFF
-	TRBV29-1	-	TRBJ2-1	CSVRGGRVNEQFF
-	TRBV19	-	TRBJ1-5	CASRERDYGNQPQHF
-	TRBV30	TRBD1	TRBJ1-2	CAWSLAGGANYGYTF
-	TRBV7-9	TRBD1	TRBJ1-2	CASSLRTGDDYGYTF
-	TRBV4-1	-	TRBJ1-5	CASSQVSQGRQPQHF
-	TRBV19	TRBD1	TRBJ1-1	CASSIAGTGVLTEAFF
few	TRBV18	TRBD1	TRBJ2-5	CASSPTRTGPTQETQYF
-	TRBV12-3/TRBV12-4	-	TRBJ1-6	CASSSRVSPLHF
-	TRBV5-5	TRBD1	TRBJ1-1	CASSPMGQGNTEAFF
-	TRBV6-6	TRBD2	TRBJ2-3	CASSYPGGPDTQYF
-	TRBV30	TRBD1	TRBJ1-2	CACSRDRPYGYTF